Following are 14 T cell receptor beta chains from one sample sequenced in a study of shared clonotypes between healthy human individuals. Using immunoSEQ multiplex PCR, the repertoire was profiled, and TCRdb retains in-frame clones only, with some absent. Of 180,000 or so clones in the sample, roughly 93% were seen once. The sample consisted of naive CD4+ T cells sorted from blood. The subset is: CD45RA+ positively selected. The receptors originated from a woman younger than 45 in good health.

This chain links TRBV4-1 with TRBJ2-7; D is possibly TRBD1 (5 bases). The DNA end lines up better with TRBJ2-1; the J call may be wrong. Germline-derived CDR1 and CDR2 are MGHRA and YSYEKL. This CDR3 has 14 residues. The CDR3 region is CASSQPGYPSEQFF. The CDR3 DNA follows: TGCGCCAGCAGCCAACCAGGGTACCCCTCTGAGCAGTTCTTC.

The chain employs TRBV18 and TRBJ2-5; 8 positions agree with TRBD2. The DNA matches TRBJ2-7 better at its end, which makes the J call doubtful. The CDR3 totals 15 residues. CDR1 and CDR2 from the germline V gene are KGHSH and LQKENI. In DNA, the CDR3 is TGTGCCAGCTCACCGAGAGTAGCGGGGACCTACGAGCAGTACTTC. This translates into CASSPRVAGTYEQYF.

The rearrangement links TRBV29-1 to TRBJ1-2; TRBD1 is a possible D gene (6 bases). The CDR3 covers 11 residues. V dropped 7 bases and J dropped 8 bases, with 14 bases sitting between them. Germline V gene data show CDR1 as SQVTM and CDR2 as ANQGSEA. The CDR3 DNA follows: TGCAGCGCCCCCGGGGGCGGCGGCTACACCTTC. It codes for CSAPGGGGYTF.

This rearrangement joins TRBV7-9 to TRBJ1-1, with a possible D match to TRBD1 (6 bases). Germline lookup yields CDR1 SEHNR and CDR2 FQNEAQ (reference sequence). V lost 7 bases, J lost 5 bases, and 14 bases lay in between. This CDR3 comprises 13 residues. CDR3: CASTLTRGTEAFF. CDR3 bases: TGTGCCAGCACCCTAACGAGGGGGACTGAAGCTTTCTTT.

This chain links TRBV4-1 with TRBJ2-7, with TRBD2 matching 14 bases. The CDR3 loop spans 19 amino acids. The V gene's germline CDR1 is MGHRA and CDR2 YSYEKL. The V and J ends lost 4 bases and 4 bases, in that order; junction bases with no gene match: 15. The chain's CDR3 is CASSRTGTGTSGSKYEQYF. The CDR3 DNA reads TGCGCCAGCAGCCGAACCGGGACAGGGACTAGCGGGAGTAAGTACGAGCAGTACTTC.

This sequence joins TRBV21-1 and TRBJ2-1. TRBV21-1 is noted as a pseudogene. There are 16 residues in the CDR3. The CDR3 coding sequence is TGTGCCAGCAGCAAACAGCACCACCAAGCACACAATGAGCAGTTCTTC. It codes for CASSKQHHQAHNEQFF.

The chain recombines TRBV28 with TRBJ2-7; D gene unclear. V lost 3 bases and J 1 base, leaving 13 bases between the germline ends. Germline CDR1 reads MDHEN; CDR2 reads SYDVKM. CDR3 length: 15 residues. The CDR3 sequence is CASSFSLGSSYEQYF. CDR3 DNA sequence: TGTGCCAGCAGTTTTTCTCTGGGTTCTTCCTACGAGCAGTACTTC. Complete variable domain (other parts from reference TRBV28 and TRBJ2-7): DVKVTQSSRYLVKRTGEKVFLECVQDMDHENMFWYRQDPGLGLRLIYFSYDVKMKEKGDIPEGYSVSREKKERFSLILESASTNQTSMYLCASSFSLGSSYEQYFGPGTRLTVT.

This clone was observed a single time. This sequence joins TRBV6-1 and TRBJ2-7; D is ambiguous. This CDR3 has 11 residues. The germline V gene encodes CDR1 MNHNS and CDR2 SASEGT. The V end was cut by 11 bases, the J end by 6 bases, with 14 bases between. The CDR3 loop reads CAGSSVGEQYF. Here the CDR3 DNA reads TGTGCCGGTTCGTCGGTCGGCGAGCAGTACTTC.

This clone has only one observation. In DNA form, the CDR3 reads TGCGCCAGCACGGGAACCGGGGAGCTGTTTTTT. Amino acid sequence: CASTGTGELFF. The chain has TRBV10-2 and TRBJ2-2; tentatively, D is TRBD2 (5 bases). Trimming removed 7 bases at V and 5 bases at J, with 5 bases between. CDR3 length equals 11 residues. CDR1 WSHSY and CDR2 SAAADI come from the germline V gene.

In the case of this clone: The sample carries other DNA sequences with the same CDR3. CDR3 sequence reads: CASSPPGVETQYF. The CDR3 region has the DNA TGTGCCAGCTCACCACCAGGGGTAGAGACCCAGTACTTC. V and J are TRBV18 and TRBJ2-5, with D possibly TRBD1 on 5 matching bases. The CDR3 totals 13 residues. Trimming shortened V by 0 bases and J by 4 bases, and 6 bases separated the two germline ends. Germline V gene lookup returns CDR1 KGHSH and CDR2 LQKENI.

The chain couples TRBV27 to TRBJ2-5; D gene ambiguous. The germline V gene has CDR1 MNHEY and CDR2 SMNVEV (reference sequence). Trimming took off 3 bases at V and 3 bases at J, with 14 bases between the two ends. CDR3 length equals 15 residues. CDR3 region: CASSFVRGRKETQYF. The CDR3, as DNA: TGTGCCAGCAGTTTTGTTCGCGGCAGGAAAGAGACCCAGTACTTC.

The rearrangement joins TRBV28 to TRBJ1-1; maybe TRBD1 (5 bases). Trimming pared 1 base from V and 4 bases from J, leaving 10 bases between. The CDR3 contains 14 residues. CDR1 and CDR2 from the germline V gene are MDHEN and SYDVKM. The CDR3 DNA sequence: TGTGCCAGCAGTTTATTTGGGGGTTCCACTGAAGCTTTCTTT. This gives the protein CASSLFGGSTEAFF.

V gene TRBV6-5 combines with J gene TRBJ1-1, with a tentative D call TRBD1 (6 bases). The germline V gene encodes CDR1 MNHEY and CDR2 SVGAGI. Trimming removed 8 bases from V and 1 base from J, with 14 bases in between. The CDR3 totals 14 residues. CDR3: CASRRPRGNTEAFF. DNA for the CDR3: TGTGCCAGCCGTCGGCCCAGGGGGAACACTGAAGCTTTCTTT.

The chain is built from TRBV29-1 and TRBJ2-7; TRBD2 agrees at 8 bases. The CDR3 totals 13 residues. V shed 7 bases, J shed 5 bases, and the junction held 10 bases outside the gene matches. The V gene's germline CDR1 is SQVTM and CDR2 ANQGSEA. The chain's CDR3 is CSAFSGSGDEQYF. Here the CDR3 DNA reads TGCAGCGCCTTCAGCGGGAGTGGCGACGAGCAGTACTTC.